The source of this TCR beta chain is a study of graft-versus-host responses after intestinal transplantation. Study context: In this cohort, recipients had multivisceral, liver-intestinal, or isolated intestinal transplants.

This CDR3 contains 15 residues. Per the germline V gene, CDR1 is MNHEY and CDR2 is SVGAGI. Trimming took 10 bases from V and 7 from J; bases not matched to a gene: 18. Sequenced by immunoSEQ multiplex PCR; TCRdb stores in-frame clones only, minus some. The sample carries 85,000 to 90,000 clones, around nine tenths recorded once. On this clone itself: Its antigen is currently unknown.

Sequenced material: unstimulated CD4+ T cells sorted from spleen or lymph node cells, taken before intestinal transplant. This chain connects TRBV6-5 to TRBJ1-2; TRBD1 aligns across 7 bases. The TCR sequence derives from a human donor who received an intestinal transplant. DNA of the CDR3: TGTGCCACCACTATGGACAGGCCTAAAGGGGGTGGCTACACCTTC. It encodes CATTMDRPKGGGYTF.